The next 6 T cell receptor beta chains were all read from a single sample in a study of beta chain features in type 1 diabetes. Expressed TCRB transcripts were sequenced, since all the RNA that had been isolated was reverse transcribed. The repertoire was sequenced with immunoSEQ multiplex PCR; TCRdb's copy has only in-frame clones and lacks some. The repertoire has a few hundred thousand clones, 15% of them found once; the top ten carry roughly 0.015%. Their antigens remain unidentified. Findings of the study overall: Moderately but significantly shorter TCRB CDR3s were found in Type 1 diabetes patients in all four CD4+ subsets.

Sequencing input: naive CD4+ T cells from blood. These receptors all stem from a man between 18 and 35 years old with type 1 diabetes.

The CDR3 DNA reads as TGCAGCGCCCTCAGAAACACCGGGGAGCTGTTTTTT. Translation: CSALRNTGELFF. This chain joins TRBV29-1 and TRBJ2-2; D gene ambiguous. The CDR3 contains 12 residues. The germline V and J ends were trimmed by 7 bases and 2 bases, with 8 bases remaining between them. The germline CDR1 and CDR2 sequences are SQVTM and ANQGSEA.

The chain uses TRBV5-4 and TRBJ1-2, with TRBD1 matching over 8 bases. The CDR3 runs to 14 residues. V shed 2 bases, J shed 5 bases, and the junction held 5 bases outside the gene matches. Germline values: CDR1 SGHNT, CDR2 YYREEE (reference sequence). CDR3 coding DNA: TGTGCCAGCAGCTTTAACAGGGGGAGTTATGGCTACACCTTC. This gives the protein CASSFNRGSYGYTF.

The genes are TRBV30 and TRBJ2-7; TRBD1 matches 8 bases. This CDR3 is built from 15 residues. V dropped 2 bases and J dropped 7; count of bases not matched to a gene: 13. From germline, CDR1 is GTSNPN and CDR2 SVGIG (reference sequence). In nucleotides, the CDR3 is TGTGCCTGGAGTATCAGGGGCAGGGGGCAGTGGGAGCAGTACTTC. Its translation is CAWSIRGRGQWEQYF.

This sequence joins TRBV6-5 and TRBJ1-2, with 8 bases that match TRBD1. V shed 3 bases, J shed 1 base, and the junction held 4 bases outside the gene matches. The germline gives CDR1 MNHEY, CDR2 SVGAGI. This CDR3 spans 15 amino acids. The DNA for the CDR3 is TGTGCCAGCAGTTATACAACAGGGGGTAACTATGGCTACACCTTC. This encodes CASSYTTGGNYGYTF.

The chain joins TRBV4-2 to TRBJ2-2, with 7 bases lining up with TRBD2. V shed 4 bases, J shed 1 base, and the junction held 3 bases outside the gene matches. In germline, CDR1 is LGHNA, CDR2 YNFKEQ. This CDR3 spans 15 amino acids. In nucleotides, the CDR3 is TGTGCCAGCAGCCTCCTAGCGGTGAACACCGGGGAGCTGTTTTTT. It codes for CASSLLAVNTGELFF.

The V and J genes are TRBV18 and TRBJ2-7; D is unclear. The V end lost 2 bases, the J end lost 3 bases, and 14 bases lay between the germline ends. The CDR3 contains 15 residues. Germline CDR1 and CDR2: KGHSH and LQKENI. The CDR3 region is CASSPNTATFYEQYF. The DNA of the CDR3 is TGTGCCAGCTCACCAAACACAGCCACCTTCTACGAGCAGTACTTC.